A single sample gave rise to the 22 T cell receptor beta chains below, sequenced in a study of PD-1 blockade in classical Hodgkin lymphoma (dated by TCRdb to 2018 to 2021). Receptor libraries were prepared by the immunoSEQ multiplex PCR assay. Sourced from immuneACCESS, this table was stored by TCRdb with only in-frame sequences that have V and J called. A share of the clones is absent; for the studies checked, an unresolved V gene accounts for under half, and the remainder has no known explanation. The sample includes approximately 90,000 clones, with around 90% observed a single time. The ten largest clones capture roughly 2.6% of the sample. The sample's time point label is to be understood as: cycle 2 day 1 (C2D1) of nivolumab. All trial patients had relapsed after autologous stem cell transplantation, with cohorts A, B and C differing in prior brentuximab vedotin exposure. The source was peripheral blood mononuclear cells (PBMCs), collected before the second cycle of nivolumab. All receptors come from a human donor with classical Hodgkin lymphoma.

Points on this clone: Compared with germline, one end of the junction differs, possibly owing to a read error. Here the CDR3 DNA reads TGTGCCAGCTCTCCAGGGGACCGGCTACTTTTT. Translation gives CASSPGDRLLF. The chain is built from TRBV18 and TRBJ1-5, with D perhaps TRBD1 (6 bases). CDR3 length: 11 residues. CDR1 and CDR2 from the germline V gene are KGHSH and LQKENI.

This chain links TRBV28 with TRBJ1-5; possibly TRBD1 for D (5 bases). This CDR3 comprises 16 residues. V shed 8 bases and J shed 5 bases, with 22 bases lying between them. Germline lookup yields CDR1 MDHEN and CDR2 SYDVKM. Here the CDR3 DNA reads TGTGCCAGCGGTCGGGGGGGAGGGCTGAGCGATCAGCCCCAGCATTTT. Translating gives CASGRGGGLSDQPQHF.

Remarks on this clone: Other DNA sequences in the same sample also yield this CDR3. V usage is TRBV30 and J usage is TRBJ2-7; TRBD2 agrees at 8 bases. The CDR3 contains 13 residues. Germline CDR1 reads GTSNPN; CDR2 reads SVGIG (reference sequence). V trimming: 5 bases; J trimming: 6 bases; junction bases outside the gene matches: 9. For the CDR3, the DNA is TGTGCCTGGCTGGCGGGGGCGGGGGGCGAGCAGTACTTC. This encodes CAWLAGAGGEQYF.

This chain connects TRBV2 to TRBJ1-5; D ambiguous. This CDR3 comprises 15 residues. Trimming stripped 5 bases from V and 3 bases from J, with 14 bases between. Germline V CDR1 and CDR2: SNHLY, FYNNEI. CDR3 in amino acids: CASSWEGSYNQPQHF. DNA of the CDR3: TGTGCCAGCAGTTGGGAAGGGTCTTACAATCAGCCCCAGCATTTT.

This clone showed up just once. This chain connects TRBV28 to TRBJ2-1; 8 bases are a match to TRBD1. This CDR3 contains 15 residues. The germline gives CDR1 MDHEN, CDR2 SYDVKM. Unmatched junction bases numbered 7, after V lost 1 base and J lost 8 bases. CDR3 in DNA: TGTGCCAGCAGTTTATTGGACAGGGTGGGCGATGAGCAGTTCTTC. Encoded protein: CASSLLDRVGDEQFF.

A few counts support this clone. The gene calls are TRBV18 and TRBJ2-7, with unresolved D. V dropped 0 bases and J dropped 4 bases, with 19 bases sitting between them. CDR1 KGHSH and CDR2 LQKENI come from the germline V gene. CDR3 size: 17 residues. The CDR3 DNA reads TGTGCCAGCTCACCACCGGTTGGGGTGAGTGGTGTATACGAGCAGTACTTC. Protein sequence: CASSPPVGVSGVYEQYF. The full variable domain, rest sourced from reference TRBV18 and TRBJ2-7, is NAGVMQNPRHLVRRRGQEARLRCSPMKGHSHVYWYRQLPEEGLKFMVYLQKENIIDESGMPKERFSAEFPKEGPSILRIQQVVRGDSAAYFCASSPPVGVSGVYEQYFGPGTRLTVT.

This chain links TRBV30 with TRBJ2-2; 14 nucleotides match TRBD2. There are 16 residues in the CDR3. J lost 5 bases, V lost 4 bases, and 6 bases had no gene match. The germline V gene encodes CDR1 GTSNPN and CDR2 SVGIG (reference sequence). CDR3 sequence: CAWNPGLAGVTGELFF. CDR3 in DNA: TGTGCCTGGAACCCGGGACTAGCGGGAGTTACCGGGGAGCTGTTTTTT. The whole variable domain, remainder taken from reference TRBV30 and TRBJ2-2, is SQTIHQWPATLVQPVGSPLSLECTVEGTSNPNLYWYRQAAGRGLQLLFYSVGIGQISSEVPQNLSASRPQDRQFILSSKKLLLSDSGFYLCAWNPGLAGVTGELFFGEGSRLTVL.

The chain has TRBV28 and TRBJ2-1; weak D call: TRBD1 (6 bases). V was cut by 5 bases and J by 12 bases, with 11 bases left in between. Per germline, CDR1 MDHEN and CDR2 SYDVKM. This CDR3 contains 11 residues. The CDR3 sequence: CASSPRGWQFF. CDR3 DNA: TGTGCCAGCAGTCCTAGGGGGTGGCAGTTCTTC. Based on the CDR3 plus reference TRBV28 and TRBJ2-1, the full variable domain is DVKVTQSSRYLVKRTGEKVFLECVQDMDHENMFWYRQDPGLGLRLIYFSYDVKMKEKGDIPEGYSVSREKKERFSLILESASTNQTSMYLCASSPRGWQFFGPGTRLTVL.

The chain has TRBV5-4 and TRBJ2-3; D not resolved. Germline lookup yields CDR1 SGHNT and CDR2 YYREEE (reference sequence). CDR3 length: 14 amino acids. The V gene lost 4 bases and the J gene lost 3 bases, with 12 bases spanning the gap. CDR3 protein: CASSRRLGTDTQYF. CDR3 nucleotides: TGTGCCAGCAGCCGTCGATTGGGGACAGATACGCAGTATTTT.

The rearrangement joins TRBV11-2 to TRBJ1-1; tentatively, D is TRBD1 (6 bases). V gave up 6 bases and J gave up 5 bases, with 19 bases separating them. CDR3 length: 15 residues. From germline, CDR1 is SGHAT and CDR2 FQNNGV. The CDR3 is CASSHSGGPGTEAFF. The CDR3 DNA sequence: TGTGCCAGCAGTCACAGTGGGGGGCCGGGGACTGAAGCTTTCTTT.

V and J are TRBV2 and TRBJ1-2; 8 bases match TRBD1. Losses at the gene ends were 6 bases for V and 3 bases for J; bases not matched to a gene: 12. The CDR3 runs to 16 residues. Looked up from germline, CDR1 is SNHLY and CDR2 is FYNNEI. CDR3 amino acids: CASREPAQGADYGYTF. The CDR3 nucleotides are TGTGCCAGCAGAGAGCCCGCTCAGGGGGCGGACTATGGCTACACCTTC.

In this sample, this clone turned up once. CDR3 DNA sequence: TGCGCCAGCAGACAGGGATCTAATGAAAAACTGTTTTTT. Its protein product is CASRQGSNEKLFF. The chain has TRBV5-1 and TRBJ1-4; TRBD1 is a possible D gene (6 bases). Germline loops: CDR1 SGHRS, CDR2 YFSETQ. The CDR3 is 13 residues long. V lost 5 bases, J lost 3 bases, and 8 bases lay in between.

This sequence joins TRBV9 and TRBJ1-1; D is unclear. Deletions cut 0 bases from V and 0 bases from J, with 6 bases between. The CDR3 is 14 amino acids. Germline V lookup: CDR1 SGDLS, CDR2 YYNGEE. In nucleotides, the CDR3 is TGTGCCAGCAGCGTAGGTACAGTGAACACTGAAGCTTTCTTT. Translation: CASSVGTVNTEAFF. Together with reference TRBV9 and TRBJ1-1, the CDR3 gives the full variable domain: DSGVTQTPKHLITATGQRVTLRCSPRSGDLSVYWYQQSLDQGLQFLIQYYNGEERAKGNILERFSAQQFPDLHSELNLSSLELGDSALYFCASSVGTVNTEAFFGQGTRLTVV.

This clone was seen only once. This chain links TRBV18 with TRBJ2-3; TRBD1 agrees at 7 bases. The ends lost 0 bases at V and 5 bases at J; junction bases unmatched: 5. From germline, CDR1 is KGHSH and CDR2 LQKENI. This CDR3 is built from 15 residues. CDR3 DNA sequence: TGTGCCAGCTCACCACCGACAGGGTGGGTAGATACGCAGTATTTT. Protein: CASSPPTGWVDTQYF. The whole variable domain, remainder taken from reference TRBV18 and TRBJ2-3, is NAGVMQNPRHLVRRRGQEARLRCSPMKGHSHVYWYRQLPEEGLKFMVYLQKENIIDESGMPKERFSAEFPKEGPSILRIQQVVRGDSAAYFCASSPPTGWVDTQYFGPGTRLTVL.

The CDR3 DNA is TGTGCCAGCAGTCCCAAGGGAAGGAGCGGGAGGGCGTTCGAGCAGTACTTC. Its protein product is CASSPKGRSGRAFEQYF. The chain couples TRBV27 to TRBJ2-7; 10 bases agree with TRBD2. The CDR3 runs 17 residues. Trimming cost V 5 bases and J 6 bases; bases outside gene matches: 16. Germline V lookup: CDR1 MNHEY, CDR2 SMNVEV (reference sequence).

The J gene is TRBJ2-7, the V gene TRBV5-1; D is ambiguous. The CDR3 is made up of 13 amino acids. Germline CDR1 is SGHRS and CDR2 is YFSETQ. V gave up 0 bases and J gave up 0 bases, with 4 bases separating them. As DNA, the CDR3 is TGCGCCAGCAGCTTGGAAGTCTCCTACGAGCAGTACTTC. Translating gives CASSLEVSYEQYF.

The J gene is TRBJ2-7, the V gene TRBV6-1, with 11 bases aligning to TRBD2. This CDR3 contains 19 residues. Unmatched junction bases numbered 18, after V lost 1 base and J lost 7 bases. Germline CDR1 is MNHNS and CDR2 is SASEGT. The CDR3 sequence is CASSEVGEETSGKKGEQYF. Here the CDR3 DNA reads TGTGCCAGCAGTGAAGTGGGGGAGGAGACTAGCGGGAAGAAGGGTGAGCAGTACTTC.

The gene calls are TRBV28 and TRBJ2-1; 8 bases align to TRBD1. The germline V gene encodes CDR1 MDHEN and CDR2 SYDVKM. This CDR3 comprises 16 residues. The V gene end was trimmed by 1 base and the J gene end by 5 bases; junction bases not matched to a gene: 7. CDR3: CASSLLRQGPDNEQFF. The CDR3 DNA is TGTGCCAGCAGTTTATTAAGACAGGGGCCCGACAATGAGCAGTTCTTC.

As DNA, the CDR3 is TGTGCCTGGAGACGCGAATTGGGCGGCTACACCTTC. Translating gives CAWRRELGGYTF. The chain has TRBV30 and TRBJ1-2; D call uncertain. The V and J ends lost 3 bases and 8 bases respectively, with 13 bases between them. Germline V gene lookup returns CDR1 GTSNPN and CDR2 SVGIG (reference sequence). The CDR3 length is 12 residues.

V is TRBV2 and J is TRBJ2-2; 9 bases agree with TRBD1. CDR1 SNHLY and CDR2 FYNNEI come from the germline V gene. The CDR3 runs to 17 residues. V lost 7 bases to trimming and J lost 0 bases; unmatched junction nucleotides: 9. Here the CDR3 reads CASKPGTGLPNTGELFF. The CDR3 coding sequence is TGTGCCAGCAAGCCCGGGACAGGGCTCCCGAACACCGGGGAGCTGTTTTTT.

This clone was recorded once. CDR3 DNA: TGTGCCAGCAGCCAAGTCTCGACTAGCGGAGACACAGATACGCAGTATTTT. Residues: CASSQVSTSGDTDTQYF. V is TRBV4-2 and J is TRBJ2-3; 9 bases are shared with TRBD2. The CDR3 runs 17 residues. The J segment lost 2 bases and the V segment lost 1 base, leaving 7 bases of the junction unmatched. Germline V gene lookup returns CDR1 LGHNA and CDR2 YNFKEQ.

The chain links TRBV10-1 to TRBJ2-2; no clear D. Germline V lookup: CDR1 WNHNN, CDR2 SYGVQD (reference sequence). CDR3 size: 13 residues. The V end was cut by 2 bases, the J end by 4 bases, with 5 bases between. The CDR3 region is CASSEGVTGELFF. The CDR3 DNA reads TGCGCCAGCAGTGAGGGTGTCACCGGGGAGCTGTTTTTT.